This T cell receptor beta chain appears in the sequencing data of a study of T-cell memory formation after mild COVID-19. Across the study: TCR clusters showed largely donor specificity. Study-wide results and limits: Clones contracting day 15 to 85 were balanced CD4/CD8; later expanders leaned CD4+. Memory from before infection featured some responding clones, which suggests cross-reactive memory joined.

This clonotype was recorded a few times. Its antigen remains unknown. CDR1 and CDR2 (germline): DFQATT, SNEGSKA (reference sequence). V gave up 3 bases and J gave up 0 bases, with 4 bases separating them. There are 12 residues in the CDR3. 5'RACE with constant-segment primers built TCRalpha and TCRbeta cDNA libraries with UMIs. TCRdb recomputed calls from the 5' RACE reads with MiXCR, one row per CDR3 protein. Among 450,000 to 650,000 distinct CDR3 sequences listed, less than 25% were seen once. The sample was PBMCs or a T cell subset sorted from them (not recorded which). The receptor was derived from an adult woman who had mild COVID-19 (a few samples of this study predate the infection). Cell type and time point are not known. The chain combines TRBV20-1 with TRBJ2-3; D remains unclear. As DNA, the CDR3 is TGCAGTGCTAGCAAAAGCACAGATACGCAGTATTTT. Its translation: CSASKSTDTQYF.